These T cell receptor beta chains were read from a single sample in a study of chemoradiotherapy in HPV16-positive cancers. Only in-frame clones appear in the TCRdb table, and some are missing; sequencing was by immunoSEQ multiplex PCR. In the table there are 9,500 to 15,000 clones, 86% of which are singletons. The specimen was blood, collected from a patient who underwent chemoradiotherapy. The receptor source for this set is a human donor with HPV-associated anogenital cancer. The CDR3 runs from the conserved cysteine through the conserved F or W. Fields, in order: D gene, J gene, clone size, V gene, CDR3 DNA, CDR3 protein. A D gene is named only where the DNA matches it firmly. Where a row states a size, it is once, few, many or the class of an expanded clone; other rows omit it.

>-|TRBJ1-1|-|TRBV6-6
TGTGCCAGCAGGACTCAAATGAACACTGAAGCTTTCTTT
CASRTQMNTEAFF
>-|TRBJ1-1|once|TRBV2
TGTGCCAGCAGTGTGGGTAGCGTGGGGACTGAAGCTTTCTTT
CASSVGSVGTEAFF
>TRBD1|TRBJ1-1|-|TRBV11-3
TGTGCCAGCAGCTTAAACAGGGGGCAAACTGAAGCTTTCTTT
CASSLNRGQTEAFF
>-|TRBJ1-1|-|TRBV7-2
TGTGCCAGCAGCTTAGGAGGGTGGGGGCAAACTGAAGCTTTCTTT
CASSLGGWGQTEAFF
>TRBD1|TRBJ1-1|-|TRBV18
TGTGCCAGCTCACCCTACCCCCGACAGGGTGGGAACACTGAAGCTTTCTTT
CASSPYPRQGGNTEAFF
>TRBD1|TRBJ2-3|-|TRBV7-9
TGTGCCAGCAGCTTAGGTTTGGGACAGGGGCTTTATACGCAGTATTTT
CASSLGLGQGLYTQYF
>-|TRBJ2-2|once|TRBV25-1
TGTGCCAGCAGTGCCCTACAGAACACCGGGGAGCTGTTTTTT
CASSALQNTGELFF
>TRBD1|TRBJ1-5|-|TRBV28
TGTGCCAGCAGTTATACCGGGACAGCGCAGCCCCAGCATTTT
CASSYTGTAQPQHF
>-|TRBJ2-6|-|TRBV11-2
TGTGCCAGCAGCTCGTATGGGGCCAACGTCCTGACTTTC
CASSSYGANVLTF
>TRBD1|TRBJ1-5|-|TRBV27
TGTGCCAGCAAAATGGGGACAGGCAGCAATCAGCCCCAGCATTTT
CASKMGTGSNQPQHF
>-|TRBJ2-7|-|TRBV4-1
TGCGCCAGCAGCCTAGAAGAGGGCTACGAGCAGTACTTC
CASSLEEGYEQYF
>-|TRBJ1-5|-|TRBV18
TGTGCCAGCTCACTATCCGGGGCCTTTGGGCAGCCCCAGCATTTT
CASSLSGAFGQPQHF
>-|TRBJ1-5|-|TRBV25-1
TGTGCCAGCAGTGAATATGGCACCTCGCCGCCCCAGCATTTT
CASSEYGTSPPQHF
>TRBD1|TRBJ2-3|-|TRBV7-9
TGTGCCAGCCAGGGGACAGGGCCTAGCACAGATACGCAGTATTTT
CASQGTGPSTDTQYF
>-|TRBJ2-7|few|TRBV7-8
TGTGCCAGCAGGCCCGGACAGATCTCCTACGAGCAGTACTTC
CASRPGQISYEQYF
>-|TRBJ1-2|few|TRBV9
TGTGCCAGTGAGGTTAACTATGGCTACACCTTC
CASEVNYGYTF
>-|TRBJ1-1|-|TRBV6-1
TGTGCCAGCAGCTCCGGACAGATTAACACTGAAGCTTTCTTT
CASSSGQINTEAFF
>-|TRBJ1-3|-|TRBV7-8
TGTGCCAGCAGCCCAGAGCGCCTCTCTGGAAACACCATATATTTT
CASSPERLSGNTIYF
>TRBD1|TRBJ1-1|-|TRBV7-2
TGTGCCAGCAGCAGGGACAGGAACACTGAAGCTTTCTTT
CASSRDRNTEAFF
>TRBD1|TRBJ1-4|few|TRBV18
TGTGCCAGCTCACCACAGGGGGCGCTGGGTGAAAAACTGTTTTTT
CASSPQGALGEKLFF
>TRBD2|TRBJ2-2|few|TRBV5-1
TGCGCCACCTCGCGGGGGGACAACACCGGGGAGCTGTTTTTT
CATSRGDNTGELFF
>-|TRBJ2-7|-|TRBV7-8
TGTGCCAGCAGCTTAGCGTCGGGCGTATACTACGAGCAGTACTTC
CASSLASGVYYEQYF
>TRBD1|TRBJ2-7|large|TRBV6-5
TGTGCCAGCAGTTACTTGCCAGGGGGAAGCGACGAGCAGTACTTC
CASSYLPGGSDEQYF
>-|TRBJ1-1|-|TRBV10-2
TGCGCCAGCAGAGTGGAGATATCCGGGACAGAAGCTTTCTTT
CASRVEISGTEAFF
>-|TRBJ1-5|-|TRBV7-8
TGTGCCAGCAGCTTAACCGGGGTCGGTATTGGCAATCAGCCCCAGCATTTT
CASSLTGVGIGNQPQHF
>-|TRBJ2-2|-|TRBV7-2
TGTGCCAGCAGCTTATCCCCGAACACCGGGGAGCTGTTTTTT
CASSLSPNTGELFF
>-|TRBJ2-1|once|TRBV11-2
TGTGCCAGCGTTCCCTTGGACGGTCACTCCTACAATGAGCAGTTCTTC
CASVPLDGHSYNEQFF
>TRBD1|TRBJ2-7|-|TRBV9
TGTGCCAGCAGCGGCTCAGGGGGCGACTACGAGCAGTACTTC
CASSGSGGDYEQYF
>-|TRBJ1-1|-|TRBV6-5
TGTGCCAGCAGTTATCAGGGTATGAACACTGAAGCTTTCTTT
CASSYQGMNTEAFF
>-|TRBJ2-2|-|TRBV19
TGTGCCAGTAGTATAAAGGCGGGGCTAAACACCGGGGAGCTGTTTTTT
CASSIKAGLNTGELFF
>-|TRBJ2-7|-|TRBV10-3
TGTGCCATCCGAGGGGATTCCCCCTACGAGCAGTACTTC
CAIRGDSPYEQYF
>-|TRBJ2-3|-|TRBV11-3
TGTGCCAGCAGCTCCCTAGGAGATACGCAGTATTTT
CASSSLGDTQYF